This is a list of T cell receptor beta chains from one sample in a study of T cells in Graves' hyperthyroidism and ophthalmopathy. TCRdb reanalysed the multiplex PCR reads using MiXCR and keeps one entry per CDR3 protein. The sample contains 310,000 or so distinct CDR3 sequences, 15% to 20% of which appear only once. Sequences were obtained from blood. These receptors came from a woman aged 60 to 75 with Graves' ophthalmopathy. Both conserved end residues are part of each CDR3. A D gene is named only where the DNA matches it firmly. Part of the rows lack a size; the others show once, few, many or a class for expanded clones.

cdr3_aa cdr3_nt j_call clone_size d_call v_call
CASSLAGTAMGELFF TGTGCCAGCAGCTTAGCAGGGACGGCCATGGGGGAGCTGTTTTTT TRBJ2-2 . . TRBV7-2
CATTESHNTGELFF TGTGCCACCACGGAATCGCATAACACCGGGGAGCTGTTTTTT TRBJ2-2 . . TRBV12-3/TRBV12-4
CASSRGTSGSYNEQFF TGTGCCAGCAGCCGCGGGACTAGCGGTTCCTACAATGAGCAGTTCTTC TRBJ2-1 many TRBD2 TRBV9
CASSPPSTDTQYF TGTGCCAGCTCACCACCTAGCACAGATACGCAGTATTTT TRBJ2-3 many . TRBV18
CASSAGTGSGYTF TGTGCCAGCAGTGCCGGGACAGGGAGTGGCTACACCTTC TRBJ1-2 few TRBD1 TRBV6-1
CASDLGTDTQYF TGTGCCAGCGATTTGGGAACAGATACGCAGTATTTT TRBJ2-3 . . TRBV6-1
CASNSLNTEAFF TGTGCCAGCAACTCCTTGAACACTGAAGCTTTCTTT TRBJ1-1 . . TRBV27
CASSPGLAYEQYF TGTGCCAGCAGCCCTGGACTAGCCTACGAGCAGTACTTC TRBJ2-7 many TRBD2 TRBV18
CAISDFFTEAFF TGTGCCATCTCTGACTTCTTCACTGAAGCTTTCTTT TRBJ1-1 few . TRBV6-2/TRBV6-3
CASSQDPQAAIYEQYF TGCGCCAGCAGCCAAGATCCACAGGCAGCCATCTACGAGCAGTACTTC TRBJ2-7 . . TRBV4-3
CASSILGNQPQHF TGTGCCAGTAGTATTCTGGGAAACCAGCCCCAGCATTTT TRBJ1-5 . . TRBV19
CASTPDRERNQPQHF TGTGCCAGCACTCCTGACAGGGAGAGGAATCAGCCCCAGCATTTT TRBJ1-5 many TRBD1 TRBV6-2/TRBV6-3
CASSPDSKSSYEQYF TGTGCCAGCAGCCCGGACAGTAAAAGCTCCTACGAGCAGTACTTC TRBJ2-7 once . TRBV5-4
CASSSGLYYEQYF TGTGCCAGCAGCTCCGGGCTTTACTACGAGCAGTACTTC TRBJ2-7 many . TRBV7-9
CATSTGVTGNTIYF TGTGCCACCTCGACAGGGGTAACAGGAAACACCATATATTTT TRBJ1-3 . TRBD1 TRBV19
CSATREPGTGELFF TGCAGTGCCACGCGGGAGCCTGGCACCGGGGAGCTGTTTTTT TRBJ2-2 . TRBD2 TRBV20-1
CSASGGGYNEQFF TGCAGTGCCTCGGGGGGTGGGTACAATGAGCAGTTCTTC TRBJ2-1 many TRBD2 TRBV20-1
CASSPMRSMNTEAFF TGTGCCAGCTCACCTATGAGATCGATGAACACTGAAGCTTTCTTT TRBJ1-1 many . TRBV18
CASRIRDGYGYTF TGTGCCAGCAGGATACGGGACGGCTATGGCTACACCTTC TRBJ1-2 few . TRBV6-1
CASTPPASGAYEQYF TGTGCCAGCACCCCTCCGGCTAGCGGGGCCTACGAGCAGTACTTC TRBJ2-7 many TRBD2 TRBV7-2
CAISSRKPGGSTVLNSPLHF TGTGCCATCAGTTCACGCAAACCAGGGGGCTCGACTGTACTTAATTCACCCCTCCACTTT TRBJ1-6 many TRBD1 TRBV10-3
CASSSQKGSLGYEQYF TGTGCCAGCAGTTCCCAGAAAGGGTCGTTGGGATACGAGCAGTACTTC TRBJ2-7 many . TRBV28
CASSSTGQAYEQYF TGTGCCAGCAGTTCGACGGGACAGGCCTACGAGCAGTACTTC TRBJ2-7 few TRBD1 TRBV27
CSGRFRDTNTGELFF TGCAGCGGCAGATTCAGAGACACGAACACCGGGGAGCTGTTTTTT TRBJ2-2 few . TRBV29-1
CASSLRTGSLNEQFF TGTGCCAGCAGCTTAAGGACAGGGAGCTTGAACGAGCAGTTCTTC TRBJ2-1 many TRBD1 TRBV7-2
CAWSAWALNNSPLHF TGTGCCTGGAGTGCCTGGGCGCTAAATAATTCACCCCTCCACTTT TRBJ1-6 few . TRBV30
CASSIERGVSTEAFF TGTGCCAGTAGTATAGAAAGGGGTGTGAGCACTGAAGCTTTCTTT TRBJ1-1 many . TRBV19
CASSSGTGGTGANVLTF TGCGCCAGCAGCTCCGGGACAGGGGGCACTGGGGCCAACGTCCTGACTTTC TRBJ2-6 once TRBD1 TRBV5-5
CASSERTASGIYEQYF TGTGCCAGCAGCGAAAGGACAGCTAGCGGGATTTACGAGCAGTACTTC TRBJ2-7 . TRBD2 TRBV14
CATSRRGIIPYEQYF TGTGCCACCAGCAGAAGAGGGATCATACCCTACGAGCAGTACTTC TRBJ2-7 many . TRBV15
CASSSLGGGEQYF TGTGCCAGCAGTTCCCTCGGCGGAGGCGAGCAGTACTTC TRBJ2-7 many . TRBV7-9
CASSLMGQEAFF TGTGCCAGCAGTTTAATGGGGCAAGAAGCTTTCTTT TRBJ1-1 many . TRBV27
CATKTGRGNQPQHF TGTGCCACAAAAACAGGGAGAGGAAATCAGCCCCAGCATTTT TRBJ1-5 few . TRBV19
CASSLVNTGGLFF TGTGCCAGCAGTCTGGTGAACACCGGGGGGCTGTTTTTT TRBJ2-2 . . TRBV27
CASSLAPTGGPTDTQYF TGTGCCAGCAGCTTAGCCCCGACAGGGGGCCCCACAGATACGCAGTATTTT TRBJ2-3 many TRBD1 TRBV7-2
CASRPAGDEQFF TGTGCCAGTAGGCCTGCGGGAGATGAGCAGTTCTTC TRBJ2-1 . TRBD2 TRBV19
CASSLGVETEAFF TGTGCCAGCAGCTTGGGGGTGGAGACTGAAGCTTTCTTT TRBJ1-1 many . TRBV5-8
CSARARALEQYF TGCAGTGCTAGAGCGAGGGCTCTCGAGCAGTACTTC TRBJ2-7 many . TRBV20-1
CASSLGLEQYF TGTGCCAGCAGCTTAGGACTAGAGCAGTACTTC TRBJ2-7 few . TRBV7-2
CASRVDRVATEAFF TGTGCCAGCAGAGTAGACAGGGTGGCCACTGAAGCTTTCTTT TRBJ1-1 many TRBD1 TRBV28
CASSQRATLEQFF TGTGCCAGCAGCCAGCGGGCAACACTGGAGCAGTTCTTC TRBJ2-1 many . TRBV3-1
CASRPPGWAYEQYF TGTGCCAGCAGGCCGCCAGGATGGGCCTACGAGCAGTACTTC TRBJ2-7 many . TRBV28
CASSQVWDTEAFF TGCGCCAGCAGCCAAGTTTGGGACACTGAAGCTTTCTTT TRBJ1-1 . . TRBV4-3
CASSENQGVPLHF TGTGCCAGCAGTGAAAACCAGGGGGTACCCCTCCACTTT TRBJ1-6 many TRBD1 TRBV12-3/TRBV12-4
CASSPVSDGWEQYF TGTGCCAGCTCACCGGTTAGCGACGGCTGGGAGCAGTACTTC TRBJ2-7 few . TRBV18
CSARAPRGKNTGELFF TGCAGTGCTAGAGCCCCTAGGGGGAAGAACACCGGGGAGCTGTTTTTT TRBJ2-2 few . TRBV20-1
CASSPGQIFSNQPQHF TGTGCCAGCAGTCCGGGACAGATTTTTAGCAATCAGCCCCAGCATTTT TRBJ1-5 . TRBD1 TRBV6-1
CSTGDAAKNIQYF TGCAGCACAGGGGACGCAGCCAAAAACATTCAGTACTTC TRBJ2-4 many TRBD1 TRBV20-1